This T cell receptor beta chain was observed in a study of tumor-infiltrating lymphocytes in primary liver carcinoma. About the research overall: Between 4.2 and 10 cm across, the tumors were all of stage T1-T3 N0M0.

This CDR3 contains 15 residues. Germline values: CDR1 PRHDT, CDR2 FYEKMQ (reference sequence). From around 0.5 ug of total RNA, TCR beta-specific cDNA was reverse-transcribed using a constant-region primer. ARM-PCR was slightly modified, and three nested multiplex PCR rounds with it gave rise to the TCR beta libraries. The first two PCR rounds used TRBV1-TRBV30 primers with a Cbeta primer, roughly 10 cycles each. TCRdb re-derived calls from the multiplex PCR reads in MiXCR, one entry per CDR3 protein. The repertoire holds over 40,000 distinct CDR3 sequences, with 60% to 80% as singletons. Taking about 20-31 mg of unsorted bulk tissue, the authors co-extracted RNA and DNA.

The gene calls are TRBV13 and TRBJ2-2, with 14 nucleotides matching TRBD2. Sequencing input: liver tumor tissue from sampling region 5. Noted subset: tumor region T5, tumor centre. This receptor was taken from a man aged 40-49 years with primary liver carcinoma and hepatitis B virus infection. Here the CDR3 reads CISSLTSGRAGELFF. The CDR3 DNA follows: TGTATCAGCAGCTTGACTAGCGGGAGGGCCGGGGAGCTGTTTTTT. Using reference TRBV13 and TRBJ2-2 for the parts outside the CDR3, the full variable domain is AAGVIQSPRHLIKEKRETATLKCYPIPRHDTVYWYQQGPGQDPQFLISFYEKMQSDKGSIPDRFSAQQFSDYHSELNMSSLELGDSALYFCISSLTSGRAGELFFGEGSRLTVL.